The 28 T cell receptor beta chains below were found in one sample sequenced in a study of radiotherapy plus CTLA-4 blockade in lung cancer. The data were produced by immunoSEQ multiplex PCR, yet TCRdb's version contains in-frame clones alone and is incomplete. The sample includes some 43,000 clones, approximately 78% seen only once; the top ten take approximately 3.3%. Sequenced here: peripheral blood, sampled from a patient treated with radiotherapy plus ipilimumab. These receptors were obtained from a human donor with non-small cell lung cancer who had stable disease on radiotherapy plus ipilimumab.

This rearrangement joins TRBV10-3 to TRBJ1-2, with D possibly being TRBD1 (6 bases). Trimming cost V 3 bases and J 4 bases, with 18 bases left between them. This CDR3 spans 16 amino acids. In germline, CDR1 is ENHRY, CDR2 SYGVKD. The CDR3 nucleotides read TGTGCCATCAGTGAAAAGGGAGCAGGGGACCTCTATGGCTACACCTTC. Amino acids: CAISEKGAGDLYGYTF.

This clone was observed a single time. The genes are TRBV29-1 and TRBJ2-1; 9 nucleotides agree with TRBD1. The germline V gene has CDR1 SQVTM and CDR2 ANQGSEA. The junction had 10 bases not matched to a gene; V was cut back by 0 bases and J by 4 bases. This CDR3 is built from 17 residues. The CDR3 DNA reads TGCAGCGTTGAAGACGTTACCGGGACAGGGAAATACAATGAGCAGTTCTTC. This translates into CSVEDVTGTGKYNEQFF.

The rearrangement joins TRBV5-4 to TRBJ2-7, with TRBD2 matching 7 bases. Germline trimming cut 4 bases from V and 3 bases from J; bases unmatched to any gene: 10. The CDR3 runs to 15 residues. Germline V gene lookup returns CDR1 SGHNT and CDR2 YYREEE (reference sequence). The CDR3 DNA sequence: TGTGCCAGCAGCCTAGCGGAAAGATTCCACTACGAGCAGTACTTC. The encoded protein is CASSLAERFHYEQYF. The entire variable domain, with the rest obtained from reference TRBV5-4 and TRBJ2-7, is as follows: ETGVTQSPTHLIKTRGQQVTLRCSSQSGHNTVSWYQQALGQGPQFIFQYYREEENGRGNFPPRFSGLQFPNYSSELNVNALELDDSALYLCASSLAERFHYEQYFGPGTRLTVT.

CDR3 in amino acids: CASSLRWGDNEQFF. CDR3 coding DNA: TGTGCCAGCAGCTTAAGGTGGGGGGACAATGAGCAGTTCTTC. The V gene is TRBV7-3, the J gene TRBJ2-1; TRBD2 is a possible D gene (6 bases). Germline CDR1 and CDR2: SGHTA and FQGTGA. There are 14 residues in the CDR3. Deletions cut 1 base from V and 5 bases from J, with 9 bases between.

The chain recombines TRBV5-1 with TRBJ2-2, with 14 bases fitting TRBD2. Germline V CDR1 and CDR2: SGHRS, YFSETQ. With 0 bases clipped from V and 5 bases from J, the junction kept 3 bases outside the gene matches. This CDR3 has 17 residues. The chain's CDR3 is CASSLVGTSGSTGELFF. CDR3 DNA: TGCGCCAGCAGCTTGGTGGGGACTAGCGGGAGTACCGGGGAGCTGTTTTTT.

Details on this clone: The junction differs from germline at one of its ends, possibly a read error. V is TRBV19 and J is TRBJ2-7; 8 nucleotides align to TRBD2. CDR3 length equals 11 residues. Germline V lookup: CDR1 LNHDA, CDR2 SQIVND (reference sequence). The CDR3 region has the DNA TGCCCGAGCGGGAGTAGGTACGAGCAGTACTTC. It specifies CPSGSRYEQYF.

The J gene is TRBJ2-1, the V gene TRBV28; 7 positions match TRBD2. The CDR3 loop spans 15 amino acids. V lost 2 bases to trimming and J lost 8 bases; unmatched junction nucleotides: 9. Looked up from germline, CDR1 is MDHEN and CDR2 is SYDVKM. CDR3 sequence (DNA): TGTGCCAGCAGTTTAGGTGGGAGGGCCACCCATGAGCAGTTCTTC. Protein: CASSLGGRATHEQFF.

This rearrangement joins TRBV5-6 to TRBJ1-5, with D tentatively TRBD1 (6 bases). This CDR3 is 17 amino acids long. Germline CDR1 and CDR2: SGHDT and YYEEEE. V dropped 4 bases and J dropped 0 bases, with 17 bases sitting between them. CDR3 nucleotides: TGTGCCAGCAGCCAATACTCGGGACAATTTAGCAATCAGCCCCAGCATTTT. It specifies CASSQYSGQFSNQPQHF.

Points on this clone: Other DNA sequences in the sample encode the same CDR3. J is TRBJ2-3 and V is TRBV15; the match to TRBD1 covers 9 bases. The CDR3 sequence is 18 residues long. The germline V gene has CDR1 LNHNV and CDR2 YYDKDF (reference sequence). V trimming: 6 bases; J trimming: 3 bases; junction bases outside the gene matches: 16. The CDR3 reads CATSRERGTGTDTDTQYF. The DNA of the CDR3 is TGTGCCACCAGTAGGGAGAGAGGGACAGGGACCGATACAGATACGCAGTATTTT.

The gene calls are TRBV7-8 and TRBJ2-7, with a weak D call TRBD2 (5 bases). In germline, CDR1 is SGHVS, CDR2 FQNEAQ. The CDR3 length is 15 residues. Trimming took off 3 bases at V and 0 bases at J, with 12 bases between the two ends. The CDR3 sequence is CASSFFYGSSYEQYF. In DNA form, the CDR3 reads TGTGCCAGCAGCTTTTTTTATGGGAGCTCCTACGAGCAGTACTTC.

The J gene is TRBJ2-5, the V gene TRBV21-1; whether TRBD1, the table's D call, matches the DNA was not checked. TRBV21-1 is flagged as a pseudogene. CDR3 length: 15 residues. The CDR3 reads CASSKGDRYQETQYF. The CDR3 DNA follows: TGTGCCAGCAGCAAAGGGGACAGGTACCAAGAGACCCAGTACTTC.

With respect to this clone: The sample carries other DNA sequences with the same CDR3. CDR3 in amino acids: CASSPNGGSTDTQYF. The CDR3 DNA reads TGTGCCAGCAGCCCCAATGGCGGTAGCACAGATACGCAGTATTTT. The J gene is TRBJ2-3, the V gene TRBV7-3; D not resolved. V gave up 5 bases and J gave up 0 bases, with 12 bases separating them. Germline CDR1 is SGHTA and CDR2 is FQGTGA. CDR3 length: 15 amino acids. The variable domain in full, completed from reference TRBV7-3 and TRBJ2-3, reads GAGVSQTPSNKVTEKGKYVELRCDPISGHTALYWYRQSLGQGPEFLIYFQGTGAADDSGLPNDRFFAVRPEGSVSTLKIQRTERGDSAVYLCASSPNGGSTDTQYFGPGTRLTVL.

CDR3 DNA sequence: TGTGCCAGCAGCTTGATGGGCTCCGAGACCCAGTACTTC. Its translation: CASSLMGSETQYF. The genes are TRBV5-6 and TRBJ2-5; D unresolved. The germline CDR1 and CDR2 sequences are SGHDT and YYEEEE. This CDR3 has 13 residues. The V and J ends lost 1 base and 5 bases respectively, with 9 bases between them.

The gene calls are TRBV5-1 and TRBJ2-7; 8 bases align to TRBD1. The CDR3 is made up of 15 amino acids. CDR1 is SGHRS, CDR2 YFSETQ, per germline. J gave up 4 bases and V 5 bases, and 11 bases lay outside the gene matches. CDR3 sequence (DNA): TGCGCCAGCAGATATTCCGGGACAGGCCCTTACGAGCAGTACTTC. It yields the protein CASRYSGTGPYEQYF.

This clone has only a few counts. DNA of the CDR3: TGTGCCAGCAGCTTTTCCCTAGCGGGAGGCCACGAGCAGTACTTC. It specifies CASSFSLAGGHEQYF. This chain connects TRBV7-6 to TRBJ2-7; 11 bases are a match to TRBD2. CDR1 and CDR2 from the germline V gene are SGHVS and FNYEAQ. This CDR3 region has 15 residues. With 3 bases clipped from V and 5 bases from J, the junction kept 6 bases outside the gene matches.

With regard to this clone: The germline gene is not matched at one end of the junction; a read error may be the cause. The chain employs TRBV7-7 and TRBJ2-7, with D possibly TRBD1 on 5 matching bases. The CDR3 sequence is 11 residues long. Looked up from germline, CDR1 is SSHAT and CDR2 is FNYEAQ (reference sequence). For the CDR3, the DNA is TGTGCTAGCAGGGTTAGGGGAGAGCAGTACTTC. Translated: CASRVRGEQYF. Drawing the rest from reference TRBV7-7 and TRBJ2-7, the complete variable domain is GAGVSQSPRYKVTKRGQDVTLRCDPISSHATLYWYQQALGQGPEFLTYFNYEAQPDKSGLPSDRFSAERPEGSISTLTIQRTEQRDSAMYRCASRVRGEQYFGPGTRLTVT.

The chain combines TRBV4-3 with TRBJ2-3; D perhaps matches TRBD1 (6 bases). V gave up 0 bases and J gave up 6 bases, with 10 bases separating them. Germline V gene lookup returns CDR1 LGHNA and CDR2 YSLEER. This CDR3 region has 14 residues. The CDR3 DNA is TGCGCCAGCAGCCAAGATTCCAGGGGCGATACGCAGTATTTT. It encodes CASSQDSRGDTQYF.

The genes are TRBV28 and TRBJ2-3; TRBD2 matches at 12 bases. With 5 bases clipped from V and 0 bases from J, the junction kept 6 bases outside the gene matches. The germline V gene encodes CDR1 MDHEN and CDR2 SYDVKM. The CDR3 loop spans 17 amino acids. The CDR3 region has the DNA TGTGCCAGCAGTATACGACTAGCGGGAGCTAGCACAGATACGCAGTATTTT. Translation gives CASSIRLAGASTDTQYF.

The V and J genes are TRBV9 and TRBJ2-7; no firm D call. Germline assignment: CDR1 SGDLS and CDR2 YYNGEE. V was pared by 0 bases and J by 6 bases, with 16 bases between. The CDR3 contains 15 residues. The CDR3 coding sequence is TGTGCCAGCAGCGTAGCAAGTGAGTTCTGGTCCGAGCAGTACTTC. Protein sequence: CASSVASEFWSEQYF.

The CDR3 region is CASSLEAGVTYNEQFF. The CDR3 DNA is TGCGCCAGCAGCTTGGAGGCGGGAGTAACCTACAATGAGCAGTTCTTC. The chain recombines TRBV5-1 with TRBJ2-1, with 7 bases matching TRBD2. J lost 2 bases, V lost 0 bases, and 5 bases had no gene match. Germline CDR1 reads SGHRS; CDR2 reads YFSETQ. The CDR3 has 16 residues.

This sequence joins TRBV5-4 and TRBJ1-6, with TRBD1 matching over 10 bases. The CDR3 has 16 residues. V lost 2 bases and J lost 8; bases outside the gene matches: 7. Looked up from germline, CDR1 is SGHNT and CDR2 is YYREEE (reference sequence). CDR3 loop: CASSFITGTGDSPLHF. The CDR3 DNA reads as TGTGCCAGCAGCTTTATAACCGGGACAGGGGATTCACCCCTCCACTTT.

The chain joins TRBV7-9 to TRBJ2-1, with 13 bases identical to TRBD2. The J segment lost 4 bases and the V segment lost 5 bases, leaving 2 bases of the junction unmatched. The germline gives CDR1 SEHNR, CDR2 FQNEAQ (reference sequence). The CDR3 has 15 residues. CDR3 DNA: TGTGCCAGCAGCCTACTAGCGGGAGGGTACAATGAGCAGTTCTTC. Amino acids: CASSLLAGGYNEQFF.

CDR3 residues: CASSFSGTGEADTGELFF. The CDR3 DNA reads as TGTGCCAGCAGTTTCTCCGGGACAGGGGAGGCGGACACCGGGGAGCTGTTTTTT. The rearrangement uses TRBV27 and TRBJ2-2, with 10 bases lining up with TRBD1. CDR3 length: 18 residues. J lost 3 bases, V lost 3 bases, and 10 bases had no gene match. CDR1 MNHEY and CDR2 SMNVEV come from the germline V gene (reference sequence).

The chain employs TRBV5-1 and TRBJ2-5, with 7 bases fitting TRBD1. This CDR3 contains 15 residues. Germline V gene sequence: CDR1 SGHRS, CDR2 YFSETQ. V shed 0 bases, J shed 2 bases, and the junction held 4 bases outside the gene matches. CDR3 nucleotides: TGCGCCAGCAGCTTGGTAACAGGGGCACAAGAGACCCAGTACTTC. Its translation is CASSLVTGAQETQYF.

V is TRBV30 and J is TRBJ2-7, with D possibly matching TRBD2 (5 bases). This CDR3 is built from 14 residues. Trimming took off 3 bases at V and 2 bases at J, with 14 bases between the two ends. Looked up from germline, CDR1 is GTSNPN and CDR2 is SVGIG (reference sequence). The CDR3 loop reads CAWSLRGWAYEQYF. CDR3 nucleotides: TGTGCCTGGAGCCTAAGAGGGTGGGCCTACGAGCAGTACTTC.

The chain's CDR3 is CASSKALTSGTYEQYF. CDR3 bases: TGTGCCAGCAGCAAAGCGCTGACTAGCGGAACCTACGAGCAGTACTTC. The chain has TRBV21-1 and TRBJ2-7; TRBD2 is the table's D call, not checked against the DNA. TRBV21-1 is an annotated pseudogene. The CDR3 spans 16 residues.

This chain links TRBV5-8 with TRBJ2-1; D remains ambiguous. Germline CDR1 reads SGHTS; CDR2 reads YDEGEE. V gave up 0 bases and J gave up 12 bases, with 7 bases separating them. The CDR3 consists of 11 residues. The chain's CDR3 is CASSLGRLQFF. Written as DNA, the CDR3 is TGTGCCAGCAGCTTGGGCCGGTTGCAGTTCTTC.

The chain combines TRBV5-1 with TRBJ2-2; 9 bases agree with TRBD1. Germline CDR1 and CDR2: SGHRS and YFSETQ. V lost 0 bases, J lost 4 bases, and 4 bases stayed unmatched. The CDR3 is 16 amino acids. The CDR3, as DNA: TGCGCCAGCAGCTTGGAACAGGGGGCGATCACCGGGGAGCTGTTTTTT. Protein product: CASSLEQGAITGELFF.